Following are 24 T cell receptor beta chains from one sample sequenced in a study of blood T cells in healthy people across ages. Alongside a J-beta primer mix, a sample-barcoded 5' primer served in a second PCR lasting roughly 7 to 12 cycles. One entry per CDR3 protein results from TCRdb running MiXCR on the 5' RACE reads. The sample includes around 400,000 distinct CDR3 sequences, 50% to 60% of them seen just once. The sequenced sample consisted of blood. These receptors were obtained from a man aged 60 to 69 in good health.

This clonotype was recorded once. V gene TRBV27 combines with J gene TRBJ1-6, with D unclear. The CDR3 has 14 residues. The germline CDR1 and CDR2 sequences are MNHEY and SMNVEV (reference sequence). Trimming pared 5 bases from V and 6 bases from J, leaving 11 bases between. The CDR3 bases are TGTGCCAGCAGTCTGCGGTCACTTAATTCACCCCTCCACTTT. Translating it yields CASSLRSLNSPLHF.

This clonotype has a handful of counts. This chain connects TRBV29-1 to TRBJ2-5; weak D call: TRBD1 (6 bases). The better agreement between TRBJ2-7 and the DNA end casts doubt on the J call. Germline V gene data show CDR1 as SQVTM and CDR2 as ANQGSEA. The CDR3 extends over 13 amino acids. The CDR3: CSVTGQSTYEQYF. The DNA of the CDR3 is TGCAGCGTGACGGGACAATCAACCTACGAGCAGTACTTC.

The rearrangement joins TRBV7-9 to TRBJ2-4, with TRBD2 as a possible D gene (6 bases). Trimming pared 1 base from V and 2 bases from J, leaving 9 bases between. Germline CDR1 SEHNR, CDR2 FQNEAQ (reference sequence). The CDR3 length is 15 residues. CDR3 in DNA: TGTGCCAGCAGCTTAGGTGGGGGGACCAAAAACATTCAGTACTTC. Translating gives CASSLGGGTKNIQYF.

The chain has TRBV5-1 and TRBJ2-2; D may match TRBD1 or TRBD2 (5 bases each). The CDR3 consists of 16 residues. CDR1 is SGHRS, CDR2 YFSETQ, per germline. V was clipped by 4 bases and J by 1 base, with 14 bases between them. CDR3 residues: CASSEGSIQNTGELFF. CDR3 DNA: TGCGCCAGCAGCGAGGGGTCCATACAGAACACCGGGGAGCTGTTTTTT.

The chain links TRBV12-3 or TRBV12-4 to TRBJ1-1; D uncertain. V lost 7 bases and J lost 0, with 9 bases in between. This CDR3 contains 13 residues. The CDR3 sequence is CASNGLLNTEAFF. CDR3 sequence (DNA): TGTGCCAGCAACGGACTTCTGAACACTGAAGCTTTCTTT.

This rearrangement joins TRBV6-2 or TRBV6-3 to TRBJ1-2; D might be TRBD1 (5 bases). This CDR3 region has 13 residues. Germline CDR1 and CDR2: MNHEY and SVGEGT. V lost 6 bases to trimming and J lost 3 bases, with 11 bases between them. The CDR3 coding sequence is TGTGCCAGCAGAGACAGTACAGACTATGGCTACACCTTC. Protein product: CASRDSTDYGYTF.

This clonotype was seen only a few times. This chain connects TRBV4-1 to TRBJ2-7, with 10 bases identical to TRBD2. After removal of 1 base from V and 4 bases from J, the junction contained 7 bases not matched to a gene. Germline V lookup: CDR1 MGHRA, CDR2 YSYEKL. The length of the CDR3 is 16 residues. In nucleotides, the CDR3 is TGCGCCAGCAGCCAAGTAATGGGACTAGCGTATTACGAGCAGTACTTC. This sequence encodes CASSQVMGLAYYEQYF.

As for this clonotype: A much larger clone lies a single base off, so this may be a read error. The chain joins TRBV14 to TRBJ2-7, with 9 bases fitting TRBD2. Germline V gene sequence: CDR1 SGHDN, CDR2 FVKESK. V trimming: 4 bases; J trimming: 7 bases; junction bases outside the gene matches: 14. CDR3 length equals 16 residues. The CDR3 region has the DNA TGTGCCAGCAGCCTCTCGGGACTAGCCAATGAAGATGAGCAGTACTTC. It translates to CASSLSGLANEDEQYF.

This rearrangement joins TRBV27 to TRBJ2-5, with D possibly being TRBD1 (5 bases). V lost 5 bases and J lost 11, with 24 bases in between. CDR1 is MNHEY and CDR2 is SMNVEV in the germline V gene (reference sequence). CDR3 length equals 15 residues. Written as DNA, the CDR3 is TGTGCCAGCAGTCTCAGGGCCTTGGCCCACAATGAGCAGTACTTC. It is translated as CASSLRALAHNEQYF.

The chain combines TRBV30 with TRBJ1-2, with D perhaps matching TRBD1 (6 bases). The CDR3 sequence is 13 residues long. Germline-derived CDR1 and CDR2 are GTSNPN and SVGIG (reference sequence). V dropped 3 bases and J dropped 2 bases, with 10 bases sitting between them. CDR3 coding DNA: TGTGCCTGGAGCGCGGGGGCCAACTATGGCTACACCTTC. Translation: CAWSAGANYGYTF. The full variable domain, completed using reference TRBV30 and TRBJ1-2, is SQTIHQWPATLVQPVGSPLSLECTVEGTSNPNLYWYRQAAGRGLQLLFYSVGIGQISSEVPQNLSASRPQDRQFILSSKKLLLSDSGFYLCAWSAGANYGYTFGSGTRLTVV.

This clonotype was counted only a few times. The chain links TRBV4-2 to TRBJ1-4; D is unresolved. This CDR3 is built from 16 residues. Germline V gene sequence: CDR1 LGHNA, CDR2 YNFKEQ. Between the trimmed V and J ends, which lost 0 bases and 8 bases, there was a span of 16 bases. This CDR3 reads CASSQDPLKPGEKLFF. As DNA, the CDR3 is TGTGCCAGCAGCCAAGATCCGCTTAAGCCTGGGGAAAAACTGTTTTTT.

This clonotype was picked up a small number of times. V is TRBV7-9 and J is TRBJ1-1, with a weak D call TRBD1 (5 bases). The CDR3 has 14 residues. Germline-derived CDR1 and CDR2 are SEHNR and FQNEAQ (reference sequence). Trimming pared 5 bases from V and 0 bases from J, leaving 10 bases between. In nucleotides, the CDR3 is TGTGCCAGCAGCCGCGGGACGGTGAACACTGAAGCTTTCTTT. Translation: CASSRGTVNTEAFF.

This sequence joins TRBV18 and TRBJ2-1, with D tentatively TRBD1 or TRBD2 (5 bases each). CDR3 length: 15 residues. Germline assignment: CDR1 KGHSH and CDR2 LQKENI. The V gene lost 2 bases and the J gene lost 6 bases, with 14 bases spanning the gap. The CDR3 DNA reads as TGTGCCAGCTCACCAGTGGGGCTAGCTGGCAATGAGCAGTTCTTC. It encodes CASSPVGLAGNEQFF.

This CDR3 is CASRPGTANEKLFF. The CDR3 region has the DNA TGTGCCAGCAGACCCGGGACAGCGAATGAAAAACTGTTTTTT. The chain links TRBV7-9 to TRBJ1-4; TRBD1 aligns across 7 bases. V trimming: 6 bases; J trimming: 5 bases; junction bases outside the gene matches: 6. Germline lookup yields CDR1 SEHNR and CDR2 FQNEAQ (reference sequence). The CDR3 has 14 residues.

The J gene is TRBJ1-1, the V gene TRBV7-9; a possible D gene is TRBD1 (6 bases). The ends were cut back, 4 bases at V and 1 base at J, with 7 bases in the middle. Germline V lookup: CDR1 SEHNR, CDR2 FQNEAQ (reference sequence). CDR3 length: 13 amino acids. The CDR3 nucleotides read TGTGCCAGCAGCTCCAGGGGGAACACTGAAGCTTTCTTT. Translated: CASSSRGNTEAFF.

This clonotype has ten or more counts. The chain links TRBV3-1 to TRBJ1-5; tentatively, D is TRBD1 (6 bases). V lost 6 bases and J 4 bases, leaving 13 bases between the germline ends. The CDR3 length is 14 residues. From germline, CDR1 is LGHDT and CDR2 YNNKEL (reference sequence). CDR3 bases: TGTGCCAGCAGTCTAGGGGGGAGGAATCAGCCCCAGCATTTT. Its translation is CASSLGGRNQPQHF.

There are a few counts of this clonotype. The V and J genes are TRBV7-2 and TRBJ2-6; no clear D gene. Germline assignment: CDR1 SGHTA and CDR2 FQGNSA. The CDR3 has 17 residues. Trimming removed 1 base at V and 0 bases at J, with 10 bases between. The CDR3 DNA follows: TGTGCCAGCAGCTTAGTCGGACGGAGCTCTGGGGCCAACGTCCTGACTTTC. Translating gives CASSLVGRSSGANVLTF. The full variable domain, its missing parts supplied by reference TRBV7-2 and TRBJ2-6, is GAGVSQSPSNKVTEKGKDVELRCDPISGHTALYWYRQSLGQGLEFLIYFQGNSAPDKSGLPSDRFSAERTGGSVSTLTIQRTQQEDSAVYLCASSLVGRSSGANVLTFGAGSRLTVL.

In its sample, this clonotype was seen a few times. In nucleotides, the CDR3 is TGTGCCAGCAGCGTGGGACTAGCGTACAATGAGCAGTTCTTC. This translates into CASSVGLAYNEQFF. The chain recombines TRBV7-3 with TRBJ2-1; 10 nucleotides agree with TRBD2. Per the germline V gene, CDR1 is SGHTA and CDR2 is FQGTGA. Germline trimming cut 5 bases from V and 4 bases from J; bases unmatched to any gene: 2. This CDR3 spans 14 amino acids.

On this clonotype: One junction end disagrees with the germline gene, perhaps due to a read error. CDR3 amino acids: CSARPAGSTYTQYF. As DNA, the CDR3 is TGCAGTGCCAGACCAGCGGGAAGCACATATACGCAGTATTTT. The chain links TRBV20-1 to TRBJ2-3; 7 bases fit TRBD2. This CDR3 spans 14 amino acids. The germline gives CDR1 DFQATT, CDR2 SNEGSKA (reference sequence).

The chain is built from TRBV7-9 and TRBJ2-3, with 7 bases fitting TRBD2. The trim removed 3 bases at V and 6 bases at J, leaving 6 bases unmatched. Per germline, CDR1 SEHNR and CDR2 FQNEAQ (reference sequence). The CDR3 is made up of 14 amino acids. The CDR3, as DNA: TGTGCCAGCAGCTTTTCGGGTAGCGGGGATACGCAGTATTTT. Its translation: CASSFSGSGDTQYF.

The chain recombines TRBV29-1 with TRBJ2-1, with 12 nucleotides matching TRBD2. This CDR3 region has 13 residues. After removal of 3 bases from V and 7 bases from J, the junction contained 1 base not matched to a gene. Germline V gene data show CDR1 as SQVTM and CDR2 as ANQGSEA. The CDR3 coding sequence is TGCAGCGTTGATACTAGCGGGGGGAATGAGCAGTTCTTC. Protein product: CSVDTSGGNEQFF.

The chain has TRBV29-1 and TRBJ2-3; possibly TRBD2 for D (5 bases). CDR3 length: 15 residues. Germline-derived CDR1 and CDR2 are SQVTM and ANQGSEA. Trimming stripped 5 bases from V and 2 bases from J, with 17 bases between. The CDR3: CSVPPDGGLTDTQYF. The DNA of the CDR3 is TGCAGCGTTCCCCCGGACGGCGGACTCACAGATACGCAGTATTTT.

The V gene is TRBV27, the J gene TRBJ2-7, with TRBD2 matching 10 bases. The V segment lost 6 bases and the J segment 2 bases; nucleotides outside the gene matches: 4. The CDR3 sequence is 14 residues long. Germline assignment: CDR1 MNHEY and CDR2 SMNVEV (reference sequence). The DNA for the CDR3 is TGTGCCAGCAGGAGGACTAGCGGTGCCTACGAGCAGTACTTC. Residues: CASRRTSGAYEQYF.

Note on this clonotype: Compared with germline, one end of the junction differs, possibly owing to a read error. This chain links TRBV4-1 with TRBJ2-3; the D gene is possibly TRBD2 (6 bases). Germline CDR1 MGHRA, CDR2 YSYEKL. The CDR3 runs to 17 residues. CDR3 nucleotides: TGCGCCAGCAGCCGGGAACTAGCTGGGGCCATCACAGATATGCAGTATTTT. It specifies CASSRELAGAITDMQYF.